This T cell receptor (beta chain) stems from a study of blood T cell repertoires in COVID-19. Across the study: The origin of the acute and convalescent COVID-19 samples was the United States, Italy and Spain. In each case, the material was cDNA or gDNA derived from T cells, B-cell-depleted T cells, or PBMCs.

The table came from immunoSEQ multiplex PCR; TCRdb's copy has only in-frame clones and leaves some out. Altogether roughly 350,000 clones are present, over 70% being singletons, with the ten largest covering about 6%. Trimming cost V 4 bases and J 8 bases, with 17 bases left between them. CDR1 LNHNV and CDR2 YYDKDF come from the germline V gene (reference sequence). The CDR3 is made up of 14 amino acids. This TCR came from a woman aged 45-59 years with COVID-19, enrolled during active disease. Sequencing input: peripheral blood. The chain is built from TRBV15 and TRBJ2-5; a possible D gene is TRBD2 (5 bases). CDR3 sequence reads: CATSTLPGFQTQYF. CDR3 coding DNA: TGTGCCACCAGCACCTTACCGGGATTTCAAACCCAGTACTTC.